One sample yielded the 15 T cell receptor beta chains listed below, sequenced in a study of regulatory T cells in long-lasting Graves disease. Time point meaning: newly diagnosed GD, antithyroid drugs for less than 3 months. The TCR library was made from RNA extracted from PBMCs. The authors built TCR beta libraries using iRepertoire HTBI primers and Arm-PCR of CDR3 regions. One entry per CDR3 protein results from TCRdb running MiXCR on the multiplex PCR reads. The sample has about 430,000 distinct CDR3 sequences, about 15% seen once. In addition, the sample was reused for a study of T cells in Graves' hyperthyroidism and ophthalmopathy.

The sample in question was peripheral blood mononuclear cells (PBMCs), obtained at new diagnosis, from a patient treated with antithyroid drugs. These receptors came from a woman between 40 and 50 years old with Graves disease.

Many counts were recorded for this clonotype. The rearrangement links TRBV14 to TRBJ1-3, with D perhaps matching TRBD1 (6 bases). Trimming took off 6 bases at V and 2 bases at J, with 14 bases between the two ends. The CDR3 consists of 15 residues. Germline values: CDR1 SGHDN, CDR2 FVKESK. The CDR3 here is CASRSTGPTGNTIYF. The CDR3, as DNA: TGTGCCAGCAGATCGACAGGACCTACTGGAAACACCATATATTTT.

Many counts were recorded for this clonotype. The chain is built from TRBV28 and TRBJ2-1; D is possibly TRBD1 (5 bases). The CDR3 consists of 15 residues. V shed 5 bases and J shed 2 bases, with 13 bases lying between them. Germline V gene data show CDR1 as MDHEN and CDR2 as SYDVKM. The chain's CDR3 is CASSDDSTAYNEQFF. For the CDR3, the DNA is TGTGCCAGCAGTGATGACAGCACCGCCTACAATGAGCAGTTCTTC.

There are many counts of this clonotype. CDR3 DNA sequence: TGTGCCAGCAGTGTTCCGGGACTAGCGGGAGGGCTCAATGAGCAGTTCTTC. Translating it yields CASSVPGLAGGLNEQFF. This chain connects TRBV12-3 or TRBV12-4 to TRBJ2-1; 16 nucleotides align to TRBD2. V lost 5 bases, J lost 6 bases, and 7 bases stayed unmatched. The CDR3 length is 17 residues.

Of note for this clonotype: This may be a read error: a much more frequent sequence differs by one nucleotide. The chain joins TRBV6-2 or TRBV6-3 to TRBJ2-5; a possible D gene is TRBD2 (6 bases). Per germline, CDR1 MNHEY and CDR2 SVGEGT. The CDR3 loop spans 14 amino acids. The CDR3 here is CASSIRDLQETRYF. The CDR3 DNA reads as TGTGCCAGCAGTATACGGGACTTACAAGAGACCCGGTACTTC.

This clonotype has ten or more counts. V is TRBV11-3 and J is TRBJ2-1; possibly TRBD2 for D (6 bases). This CDR3 is 15 amino acids long. Trimming left V 4 bases short and J 1 base short, with 11 bases between. The germline V gene has CDR1 SGHNT and CDR2 YENEEA. The CDR3 loop reads CASSSPGRSYNEQFF. Written as DNA, the CDR3 is TGTGCCAGCAGCTCACCAGGGAGGTCCTACAATGAGCAGTTCTTC.

V and J are TRBV20-1 and TRBJ2-3; D uncertain. Germline-derived CDR1 and CDR2 are DFQATT and SNEGSKA (reference sequence). Trimming pared 6 bases from V and 7 bases from J, leaving 11 bases between. CDR3 size: 11 residues. The CDR3 region is CSAERLNTQYF. CDR3 sequence (DNA): TGCAGTGCAGAGAGGTTAAATACGCAGTATTTT.

The V gene is TRBV10-3, the J gene TRBJ2-1; 8 positions agree with TRBD2. CDR1 and CDR2 (germline): ENHRY, SYGVKD. The CDR3 is 17 amino acids. J gave up 4 bases and V 0 bases, and 8 bases lay outside the gene matches. Here the CDR3 reads CAISESLISGAYNEQFF. CDR3 DNA: TGTGCCATCAGTGAGTCTTTAATTAGCGGGGCGTACAATGAGCAGTTCTTC.

This clonotype was counted at least ten times. One end of the junction fails to match germline, which may point to a read error. V is TRBV5-1 and J is TRBJ2-1, with 9 bases fitting TRBD2. This CDR3 has 15 residues. Germline loops: CDR1 SGHRS, CDR2 YFSETQ. The CDR3 reads CASSLSGRPYNEQFF. The CDR3 coding sequence is TGTGCCAGCAGCCTTAGCGGGAGACCCTACAATGAGCAGTTCTTC.

This clonotype appeared many times. The V call is TRBV12-3 or TRBV12-4, the J call TRBJ1-5; D is unresolved. Trimming stripped 0 bases from V and 0 bases from J, with 6 bases between. CDR3 length: 15 residues. Written as DNA, the CDR3 is TGTGCCAGCAGTTTAGCGCCCTTTAGCAATCAGCCCCAGCATTTT. This gives the protein CASSLAPFSNQPQHF.

This clonotype was seen repeatedly, ten times or more. The chain joins TRBV11-2 to TRBJ2-1; 8 nucleotides agree with TRBD2. V lost 4 bases, J lost 4 bases, and 9 bases stayed unmatched. Looked up from germline, CDR1 is SGHAT and CDR2 is FQNNGV. This CDR3 has 16 amino acids. The CDR3 sequence is CASSSLSGSAYNEQFF. Here the CDR3 DNA reads TGTGCCAGCAGCTCTCTAAGCGGGAGCGCATACAATGAGCAGTTCTTC.

V usage is TRBV28 and J usage is TRBJ2-3, with 7 bases that match TRBD2. Germline V gene lookup returns CDR1 MDHEN and CDR2 SYDVKM. This CDR3 spans 20 amino acids. Trimming at V came to 2 bases and at J to 7 bases, leaving 24 bases not matched to a gene. The DNA for the CDR3 is TGTGCCAGCAGTTTACCCCTATCAGCGGGAACCCAGCCCCTACACCATACGCAGTATTTT. This sequence encodes CASSLPLSAGTQPLHHTQYF. Complete variable domain (other parts from reference TRBV28 and TRBJ2-3): DVKVTQSSRYLVKRTGEKVFLECVQDMDHENMFWYRQDPGLGLRLIYFSYDVKMKEKGDIPEGYSVSREKKERFSLILESASTNQTSMYLCASSLPLSAGTQPLHHTQYFGPGTRLTVL.

This clonotype was seen repeatedly, ten times or more. This chain uses TRBV11-2 with TRBJ2-5, with 7 bases aligning to TRBD1. The trim removed 0 bases at V and 4 bases at J, leaving 5 bases unmatched. Germline assignment: CDR1 SGHAT and CDR2 FQNNGV. The CDR3 is 15 amino acids. The CDR3 here is CASSLDLRGRETQYF. The CDR3 DNA follows: TGTGCCAGCAGCTTAGATCTCAGGGGGAGAGAGACCCAGTACTTC.

This clonotype was seen ten or more times. CDR3 coding DNA: TGTGCCAGCAGCTTAGATGGGTATGAGCAGTTCTTC. Amino acids: CASSLDGYEQFF. The chain carries TRBV11-3 and TRBJ2-1; no definite D call. Trimming pared 0 bases from V and 8 bases from J, leaving 5 bases between. Germline V lookup: CDR1 SGHNT, CDR2 YENEEA. CDR3 length: 12 amino acids.

This clonotype was seen ten or more times. V and J are TRBV7-2 and TRBJ2-7; possible D gene TRBD2, 6 bases. The CDR3 sequence is 15 residues long. Between the trimmed V and J ends, which lost 0 bases and 4 bases, there was a span of 13 bases. Germline V gene sequence: CDR1 SGHTA, CDR2 FQGNSA. The CDR3 nucleotides are TGTGCCAGCAGCTTAGCCCCGGGAGCGGTTTACGAGCAGTACTTC. It codes for CASSLAPGAVYEQYF.

This clonotype has a count of ten or more. The chain carries TRBV20-1 and TRBJ2-7, with D tentatively TRBD2 (6 bases). This CDR3 spans 12 amino acids. Germline values: CDR1 DFQATT, CDR2 SNEGSKA (reference sequence). Trimming removed 1 base from V and 6 bases from J, with 10 bases in between. This CDR3 is CSARVQGGEQYF. The DNA for the CDR3 is TGCAGTGCTAGAGTCCAGGGAGGCGAGCAGTACTTC.